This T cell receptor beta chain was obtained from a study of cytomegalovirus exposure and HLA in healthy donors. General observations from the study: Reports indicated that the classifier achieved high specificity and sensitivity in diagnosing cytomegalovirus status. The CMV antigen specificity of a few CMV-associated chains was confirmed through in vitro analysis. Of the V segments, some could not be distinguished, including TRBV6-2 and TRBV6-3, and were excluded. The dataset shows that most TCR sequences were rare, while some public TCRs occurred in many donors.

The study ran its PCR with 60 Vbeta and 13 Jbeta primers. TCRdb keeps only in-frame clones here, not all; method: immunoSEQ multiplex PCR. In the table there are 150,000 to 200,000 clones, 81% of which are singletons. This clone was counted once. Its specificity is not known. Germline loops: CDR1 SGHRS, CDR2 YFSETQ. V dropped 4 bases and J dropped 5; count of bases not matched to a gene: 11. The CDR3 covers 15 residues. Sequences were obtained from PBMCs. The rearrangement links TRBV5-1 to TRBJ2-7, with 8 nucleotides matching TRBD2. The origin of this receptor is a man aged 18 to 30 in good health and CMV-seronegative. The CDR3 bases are TGCGCCAGCAGCCCATCGGGGGGGATTGTGGACGAGCAGTACTTC. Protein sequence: CASSPSGGIVDEQYF.